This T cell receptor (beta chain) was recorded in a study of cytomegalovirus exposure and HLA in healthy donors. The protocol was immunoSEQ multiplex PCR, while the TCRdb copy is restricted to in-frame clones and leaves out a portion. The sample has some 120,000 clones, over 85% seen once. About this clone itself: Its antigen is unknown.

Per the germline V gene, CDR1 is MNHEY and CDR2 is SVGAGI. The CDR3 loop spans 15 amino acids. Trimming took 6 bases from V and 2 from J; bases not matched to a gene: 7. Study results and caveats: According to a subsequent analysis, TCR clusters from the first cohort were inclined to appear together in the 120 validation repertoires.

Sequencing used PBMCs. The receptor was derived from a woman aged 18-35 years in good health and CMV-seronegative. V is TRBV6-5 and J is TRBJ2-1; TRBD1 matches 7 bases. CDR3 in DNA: TGTGCCAGCAGCCCCACAGGGGTTACCTACAATGAGCAGTTCTTC. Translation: CASSPTGVTYNEQFF.